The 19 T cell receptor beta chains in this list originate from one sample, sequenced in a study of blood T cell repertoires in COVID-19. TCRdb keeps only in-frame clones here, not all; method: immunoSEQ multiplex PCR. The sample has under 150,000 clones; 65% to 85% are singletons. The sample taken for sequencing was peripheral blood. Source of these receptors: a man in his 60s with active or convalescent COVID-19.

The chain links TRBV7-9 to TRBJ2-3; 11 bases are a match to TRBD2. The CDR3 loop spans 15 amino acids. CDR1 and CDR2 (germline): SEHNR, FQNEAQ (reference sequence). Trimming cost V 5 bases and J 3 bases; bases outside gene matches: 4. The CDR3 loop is CASSPSSGRTDTQYF. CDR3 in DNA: TGTGCCAGCAGCCCCTCTAGCGGGAGGACAGATACGCAGTATTTT. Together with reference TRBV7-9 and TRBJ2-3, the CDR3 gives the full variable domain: DTGVSQNPRHKITKRGQNVTFRCDPISEHNRLYWYRQTLGQGPEFLTYFQNEAQLEKSRLLSDRFSAERPKGSFSTLEIQRTEQGDSAMYLCASSPSSGRTDTQYFGPGTRLTVL.

The CDR3 protein is CASSPERDQPQHF. The CDR3 DNA reads as TGTGCCAGCAGCCCGGAGCGGGACCAGCCCCAGCATTTT. V is TRBV7-2 and J is TRBJ1-5; tentatively, D is TRBD1 (5 bases). V gave up 5 bases and J gave up 7 bases, with 12 bases separating them. The germline V gene encodes CDR1 SGHTA and CDR2 FQGNSA. The CDR3 contains 13 residues.

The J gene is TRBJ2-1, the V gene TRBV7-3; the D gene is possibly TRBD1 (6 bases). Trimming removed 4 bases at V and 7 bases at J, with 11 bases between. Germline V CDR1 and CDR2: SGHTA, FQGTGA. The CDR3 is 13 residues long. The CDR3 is CASSYTGTNEQFF. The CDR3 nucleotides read TGTGCCAGCAGCTACACCGGGACAAATGAGCAGTTCTTC.

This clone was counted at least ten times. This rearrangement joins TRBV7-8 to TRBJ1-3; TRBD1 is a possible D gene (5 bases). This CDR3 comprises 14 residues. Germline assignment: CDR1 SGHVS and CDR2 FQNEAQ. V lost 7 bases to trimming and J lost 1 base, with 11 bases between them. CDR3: CASTARGSGNTIYF. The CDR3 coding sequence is TGTGCCAGCACCGCTCGGGGGTCTGGAAACACCATATATTTT.

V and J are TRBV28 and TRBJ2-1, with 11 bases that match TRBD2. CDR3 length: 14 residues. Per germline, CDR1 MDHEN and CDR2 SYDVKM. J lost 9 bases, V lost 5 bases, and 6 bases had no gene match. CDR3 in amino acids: CASSISSGRAEQFF. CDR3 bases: TGTGCCAGCAGTATAAGTAGCGGGAGGGCTGAGCAGTTCTTC.

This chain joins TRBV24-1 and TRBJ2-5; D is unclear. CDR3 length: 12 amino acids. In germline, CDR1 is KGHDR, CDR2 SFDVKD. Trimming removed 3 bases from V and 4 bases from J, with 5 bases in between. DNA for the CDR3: TGTGCCACCAGTGATCGGTTAGAGACCCAGTACTTC. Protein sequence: CATSDRLETQYF.

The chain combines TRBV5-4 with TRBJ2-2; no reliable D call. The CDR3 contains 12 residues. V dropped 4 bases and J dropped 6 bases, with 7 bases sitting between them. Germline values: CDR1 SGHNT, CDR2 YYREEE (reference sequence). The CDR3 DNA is TGTGCCAGCAGCCAGGAAGCCGGGGAGCTGTTTTTT. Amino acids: CASSQEAGELFF.

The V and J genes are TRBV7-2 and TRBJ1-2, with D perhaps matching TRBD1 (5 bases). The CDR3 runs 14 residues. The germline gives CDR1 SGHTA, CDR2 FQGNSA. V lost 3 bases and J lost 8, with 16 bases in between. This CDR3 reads CASSFRQRQMGYTF. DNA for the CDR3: TGTGCCAGCAGCTTCAGACAGAGACAAATGGGCTACACCTTC.

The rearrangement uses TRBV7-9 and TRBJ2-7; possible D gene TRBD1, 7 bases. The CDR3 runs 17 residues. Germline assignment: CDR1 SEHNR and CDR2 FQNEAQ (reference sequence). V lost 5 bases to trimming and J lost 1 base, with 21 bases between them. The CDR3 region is CASSPGGYDSLSYEQYF. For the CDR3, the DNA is TGTGCCAGCAGCCCAGGGGGGTATGACAGCCTTTCCTACGAGCAGTACTTC.

The CDR3 spells CASSVGPGAYNEQFF. The CDR3 DNA reads TGTGCCAGCAGCGTAGGCCCGGGGGCCTACAATGAGCAGTTCTTC. This chain joins TRBV9 and TRBJ2-1; D is possibly TRBD2 (6 bases). Trimming cost V 0 bases and J 2 bases, with 9 bases left between them. In germline, CDR1 is SGDLS, CDR2 YYNGEE. There are 15 residues in the CDR3. The full variable domain, in which reference TRBV9 and TRBJ2-1 provide the parts outside the CDR3, is DSGVTQTPKHLITATGQRVTLRCSPRSGDLSVYWYQQSLDQGLQFLIQYYNGEERAKGNILERFSAQQFPDLHSELNLSSLELGDSALYFCASSVGPGAYNEQFFGPGTRLTVL.

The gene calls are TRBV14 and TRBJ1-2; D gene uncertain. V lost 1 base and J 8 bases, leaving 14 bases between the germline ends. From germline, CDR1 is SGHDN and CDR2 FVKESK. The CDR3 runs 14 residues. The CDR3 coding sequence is TGTGCCAGCAGCCAAGCCCCTCGACTTTGGGGCTACACCTTC. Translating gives CASSQAPRLWGYTF.

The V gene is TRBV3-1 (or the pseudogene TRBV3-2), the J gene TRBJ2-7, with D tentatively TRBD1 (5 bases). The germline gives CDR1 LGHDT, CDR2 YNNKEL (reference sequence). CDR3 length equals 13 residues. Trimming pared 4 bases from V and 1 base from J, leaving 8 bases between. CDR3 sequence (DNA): TGTGCCAGCAGCCCAAGACAGTCCTACGAGCAGTACTTC. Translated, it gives CASSPRQSYEQYF.

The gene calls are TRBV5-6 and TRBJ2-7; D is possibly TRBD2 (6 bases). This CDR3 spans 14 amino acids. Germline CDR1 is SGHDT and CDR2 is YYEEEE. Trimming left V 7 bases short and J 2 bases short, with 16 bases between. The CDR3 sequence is CASGWTGEPYEQYF. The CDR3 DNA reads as TGTGCCAGCGGTTGGACGGGAGAGCCCTACGAGCAGTACTTC.

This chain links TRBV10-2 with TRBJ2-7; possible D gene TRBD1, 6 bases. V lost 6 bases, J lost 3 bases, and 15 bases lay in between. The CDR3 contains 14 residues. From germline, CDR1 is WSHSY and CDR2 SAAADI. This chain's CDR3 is CASRAGTTSYEQYF. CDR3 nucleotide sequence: TGCGCCAGCAGGGCCGGGACAACCAGCTACGAGCAGTACTTC.

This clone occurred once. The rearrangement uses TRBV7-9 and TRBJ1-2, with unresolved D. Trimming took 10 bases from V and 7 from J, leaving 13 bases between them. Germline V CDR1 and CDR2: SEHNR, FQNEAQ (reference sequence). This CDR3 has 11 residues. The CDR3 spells CATNHGSGYTF. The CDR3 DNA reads TGTGCCACTAATCACGGTTCTGGCTACACCTTC. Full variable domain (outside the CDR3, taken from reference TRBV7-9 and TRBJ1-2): DTGVSQNPRHKITKRGQNVTFRCDPISEHNRLYWYRQTLGQGPEFLTYFQNEAQLEKSRLLSDRFSAERPKGSFSTLEIQRTEQGDSAMYLCATNHGSGYTFGSGTRLTVV.

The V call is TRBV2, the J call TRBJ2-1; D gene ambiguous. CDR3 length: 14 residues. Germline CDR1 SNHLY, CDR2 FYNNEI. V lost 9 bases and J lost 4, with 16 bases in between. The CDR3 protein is CASSNSINYNEQFF. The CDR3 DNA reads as TGTGCCAGTTCCAACTCGATAAATTACAATGAGCAGTTCTTC.

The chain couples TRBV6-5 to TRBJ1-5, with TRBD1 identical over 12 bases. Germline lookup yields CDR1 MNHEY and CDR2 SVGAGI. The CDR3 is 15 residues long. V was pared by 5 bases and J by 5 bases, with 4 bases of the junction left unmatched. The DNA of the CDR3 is TGTGCCAGCAGTACCAGGGACAGGGGGCATCAGCCCCAGCATTTT. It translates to CASSTRDRGHQPQHF.

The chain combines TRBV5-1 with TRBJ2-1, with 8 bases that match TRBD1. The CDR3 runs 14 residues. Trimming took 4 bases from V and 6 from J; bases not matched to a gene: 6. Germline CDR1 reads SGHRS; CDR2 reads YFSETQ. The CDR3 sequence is CASSLDRVINEQFF. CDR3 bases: TGCGCCAGCAGCCTGGACAGGGTAATCAATGAGCAGTTCTTC. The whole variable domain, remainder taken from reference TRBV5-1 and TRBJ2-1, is KAGVTQTPRYLIKTRGQQVTLSCSPISGHRSVSWYQQTPGQGLQFLFEYFSETQRNKGNFPGRFSGRQFSNSRSEMNVSTLELGDSALYLCASSLDRVINEQFFGPGTRLTVL.

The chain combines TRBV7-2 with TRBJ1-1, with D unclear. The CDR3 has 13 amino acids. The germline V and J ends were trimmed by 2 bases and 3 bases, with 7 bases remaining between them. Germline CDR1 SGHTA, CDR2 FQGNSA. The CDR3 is CASSLFGYTEAFF. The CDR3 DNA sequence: TGTGCCAGCAGCTTATTCGGGTACACTGAAGCTTTCTTT.